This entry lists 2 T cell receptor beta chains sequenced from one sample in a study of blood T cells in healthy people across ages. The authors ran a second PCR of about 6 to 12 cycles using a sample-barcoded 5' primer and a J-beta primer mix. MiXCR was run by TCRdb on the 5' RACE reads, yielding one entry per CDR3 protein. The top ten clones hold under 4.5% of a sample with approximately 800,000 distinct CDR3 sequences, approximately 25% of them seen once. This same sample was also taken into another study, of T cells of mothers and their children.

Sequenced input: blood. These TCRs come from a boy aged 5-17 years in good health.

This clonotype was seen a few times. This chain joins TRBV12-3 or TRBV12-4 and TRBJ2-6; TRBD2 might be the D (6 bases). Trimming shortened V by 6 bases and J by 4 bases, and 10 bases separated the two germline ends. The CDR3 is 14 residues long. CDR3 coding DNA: TGTGCCAGCAGACTTGCGGGGGGGGCCAACGTCCTGACTTTC. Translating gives CASRLAGGANVLTF.

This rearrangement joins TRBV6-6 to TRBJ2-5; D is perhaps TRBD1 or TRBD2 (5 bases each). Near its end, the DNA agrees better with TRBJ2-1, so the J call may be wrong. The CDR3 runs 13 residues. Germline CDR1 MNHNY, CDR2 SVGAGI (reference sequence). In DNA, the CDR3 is TGTGCCAGCGGGGGAGCGGCCGGCAATGAGCAGTTCTTC. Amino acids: CASGGAAGNEQFF.